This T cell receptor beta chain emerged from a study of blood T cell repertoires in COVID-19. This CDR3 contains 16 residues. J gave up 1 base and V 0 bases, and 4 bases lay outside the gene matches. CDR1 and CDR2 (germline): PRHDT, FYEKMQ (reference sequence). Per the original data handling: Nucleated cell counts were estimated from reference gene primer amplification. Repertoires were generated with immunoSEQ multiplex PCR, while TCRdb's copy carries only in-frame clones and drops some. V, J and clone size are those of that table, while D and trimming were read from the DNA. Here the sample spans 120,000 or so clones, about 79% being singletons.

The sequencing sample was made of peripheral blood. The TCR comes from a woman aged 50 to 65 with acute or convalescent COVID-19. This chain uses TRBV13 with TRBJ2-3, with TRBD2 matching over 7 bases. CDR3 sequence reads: CASSLGGSGGTDTQYF. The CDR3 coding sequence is TGTGCCAGCAGCTTAGGAGGGAGCGGGGGCACAGATACGCAGTATTTT.